These T cell receptor beta chains were read from a single sample in a study of T cell repertoires in cytomegalovirus infection. Antigen specificity for these receptors is unknown. TCRdb reprocessed the reads via MiXCR and lists one record per CDR3 protein. The sample has roughly 570,000 distinct CDR3 sequences; roughly 42% are singletons. The sequencing here drew on cultured PBMCs, taken from culture after CMV antigen stimulation. The source is a human donor in good health (CMV status not recorded). Some clones in this sample may be carry-over from other donors' samples. CDR3s include the opening cysteine and the closing phenylalanine or tryptophan. A D gene is named only where the DNA matches it firmly. Clone size is not always given. Where it is, it says once, few, many or a class for expanded clones.

. TRBJ2-5 TRBV6-2/TRBV6-3 . CASTLIGETQYF TGTGCCAGCACCCTCATTGGAGAGACCCAGTACTTC
few TRBJ1-1 TRBV27 . CASSLSRGNEAFF TGTGCCAGCAGTTTATCCAGGGGTAATGAAGCTTTCTTT
. TRBJ2-7 TRBV7-6 . CASSLSRGSQEQYF TGTGCCAGCAGCTTATCGAGAGGTTCACAGGAGCAGTACTTC
. TRBJ2-1 TRBV4-1 TRBD1 CASSQDQRRGKYNEQFF TGCGCCAGCAGCCAAGATCAACGCAGGGGGAAGTACAATGAGCAGTTCTTC
. TRBJ2-1 TRBV7-2 . CASRDDRTANEQFF TGTGCCAGCAGGGACGATCGTACGGCCAATGAGCAGTTCTTC
. TRBJ1-6 TRBV5-6 . CASSLGVGFTSPLHF TGTGCCAGCAGCTTGGGGGTCGGGTTTACTTCACCCCTCCACTTT
few TRBJ2-3 TRBV7-2 TRBD2 CASSSFLAGATDTQYF TGTGCCAGCAGCTCCTTTCTTGCGGGAGCCACAGATACGCAGTATTTT
. TRBJ1-1 TRBV28 . CASSFGWDEAFF TGTGCCAGCAGTTTTGGATGGGATGAAGCTTTCTTT
. TRBJ2-7 TRBV7-2 . CASSLDRHASYEQYF TGTGCCAGCAGCTTAGATCGGCACGCCTCCTACGAGCAGTACTTC
. TRBJ2-1 TRBV19 . CASSTRGGRGHEQFF TGTGCCAGTAGTACGCGGGGAGGCCGTGGGCATGAGCAGTTCTTC
. TRBJ1-5 TRBV2 . CASSEDHPTQHF TGTGCCAGCAGTGAGGACCATCCGACCCAGCATTTT
. TRBJ1-4 TRBV7-2 . CASSSGPYRVGHEKLFF TGTGCCAGCAGCTCCGGACCCTACAGGGTAGGACATGAAAAACTGTTTTTT
. TRBJ1-5 TRBV7-2 . CASSLALGSNQPQHF TGTGCCAGCAGCTTAGCGCTCGGGAGCAATCAGCCCCAGCATTTT
few TRBJ1-1 TRBV12-3/TRBV12-4 TRBD1 CASSPLSPDRGPLNTEAFF TGTGCCAGCAGTCCACTATCCCCCGACAGGGGGCCCCTGAACACTGAAGCTTTCTTT
few TRBJ2-1 TRBV6-5 . CASSYTLGSEQFF TGTGCCAGCAGTTACACCCTGGGGTCTGAGCAGTTCTTC
many TRBJ2-5 TRBV7-2 TRBD2 CASSGTGTSGVETQYF TGTGCCAGCAGCGGCACCGGGACTAGCGGGGTTGAGACCCAGTACTTC
few TRBJ2-5 TRBV6-2/TRBV6-3 TRBD2 CASSYIGGETQYF TGTGCCAGCAGTTACATCGGGGGGGAGACCCAGTACTTC
. TRBJ2-1 TRBV7-9 TRBD2 CASRETSVNNEQFF TGTGCCAGCAGAGAGACTAGCGTAAACAATGAGCAGTTCTTC
. TRBJ2-2 TRBV6-5 TRBD2 CASSPRWTSGERTGELFF TGTGCCAGCAGTCCAAGATGGACTAGCGGGGAGCGAACCGGGGAGCTGTTTTTT
many TRBJ2-7 TRBV7-2 . CASSLAGPSYEQYF TGTGCCAGCAGCTTAGCGGGACCCTCCTACGAGCAGTACTTC
. TRBJ2-5 TRBV6-1 TRBD2 CASRSGTPFQYF TGTGCCAGCAGGAGCGGGACCCCGTTCCAGTACTTC
. TRBJ1-2 TRBV2 . CASSEVGASGYTF TGTGCCAGCAGTGAGGTAGGGGCGAGTGGCTACACCTTC
few TRBJ1-3 TRBV12-3/TRBV12-4 . CASSTASSGNTIYF TGTGCCAGCAGTACAGCAAGCTCTGGAAACACCATATATTTT
. TRBJ1-2 TRBV10-3 . CAISDRQGGYGYTF TGTGCCATCAGTGACCGGCAGGGAGGCTATGGCTACACCTTC
. TRBJ2-1 TRBV7-2 TRBD2 CASSLEWGGDEQFF TGTGCCAGCAGCTTAGAATGGGGGGGGGATGAGCAGTTCTTC
few TRBJ2-5 TRBV4-1 TRBD2 CASSQPGGRQETQYF TGCGCCAGCAGCCAACCGGGAGGGAGACAAGAGACCCAGTACTTC
. TRBJ2-1 TRBV24-1 TRBD2 CATSESGRGNNEQFF TGTGCCACCAGTGAAAGCGGGAGGGGTAACAATGAGCAGTTCTTC
. TRBJ2-7 TRBV7-2 . CASSLVQGGAYEQYF TGTGCCAGCAGCTTAGTGCAGGGAGGTGCCTACGAGCAGTACTTC